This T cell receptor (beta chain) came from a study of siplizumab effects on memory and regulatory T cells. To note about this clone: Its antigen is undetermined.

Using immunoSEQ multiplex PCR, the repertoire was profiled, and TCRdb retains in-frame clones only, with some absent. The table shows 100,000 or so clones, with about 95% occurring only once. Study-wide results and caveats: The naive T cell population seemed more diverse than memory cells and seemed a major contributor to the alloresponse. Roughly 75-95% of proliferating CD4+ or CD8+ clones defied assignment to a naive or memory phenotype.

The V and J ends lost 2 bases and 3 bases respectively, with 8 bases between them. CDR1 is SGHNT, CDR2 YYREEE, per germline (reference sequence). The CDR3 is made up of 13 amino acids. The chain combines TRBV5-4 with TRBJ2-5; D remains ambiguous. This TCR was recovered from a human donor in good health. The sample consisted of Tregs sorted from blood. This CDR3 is CASSFPGEETQYF. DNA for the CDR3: TGTGCCAGCAGCTTCCCAGGCGAAGAGACCCAGTACTTC.